One sample yielded the 13 T cell receptor beta chains listed below, sequenced in a study of T-cell reconstitution after alpha-beta-depleted transplantation in children. For TCRbeta, the library was prepared with unique molecular identifiers. Via MiXCR, TCRdb re-called the PCR reads, giving one row per CDR3 protein. The data hold 100,000 or so distinct CDR3 sequences, with around 5.9% observed a single time. The sample in question was PBMCs, mostly from graft donor cells, obtained 60 days after TCRalphabeta/CD19-depleted stem cell transplant. The receptor source for this set is a female patient between 2 and 15 years old who had a stem cell transplant for Fanconi anemia, so the T cells may come from the graft donor.

The rearrangement links TRBV18 to TRBJ2-1; 9 bases line up with TRBD1. CDR1 is KGHSH and CDR2 is LQKENI in the germline V gene. After removal of 6 bases from V and 5 bases from J, the junction contained 11 bases not matched to a gene. This CDR3 is 16 amino acids long. The CDR3 DNA follows: TGTGCCAGCTCGCAATTACCGGGACAGGGAAACAATGAGCAGTTCTTC. This codes for CASSQLPGQGNNEQFF.

This clonotype was picked up many times. The CDR3 loop reads CASTKYSQAGNYEQYF. The CDR3 DNA is TGTGCCAGCACCAAATACTCTCAAGCGGGAAACTACGAGCAGTACTTC. J is TRBJ2-7 and V is TRBV7-9, with 7 bases fitting TRBD2. Germline loops: CDR1 SEHNR, CDR2 FQNEAQ (reference sequence). This CDR3 comprises 16 residues. J gave up 3 bases and V 7 bases, and 15 bases lay outside the gene matches.

This clonotype has ten or more counts. The gene calls are TRBV2 and TRBJ1-4, with 7 bases identical to TRBD1. The CDR3 has 13 residues. The V gene's germline CDR1 is SNHLY and CDR2 FYNNEI. The junction had 4 bases not matched to a gene; V was cut back by 11 bases and J by 1 base. CDR3 residues: CAGNRGTNEKLFF. The CDR3 DNA follows: TGTGCCGGAAACAGGGGAACTAATGAAAAACTGTTTTTT.

This clonotype was counted ten times or more. CDR3 nucleotides: TGTGCCAGCAGCTTCTCCGGGACCCTGAGTTACGAGCAGTACTTC. Amino acid sequence: CASSFSGTLSYEQYF. The chain employs TRBV5-6 and TRBJ2-7; D possibly matches TRBD1 or TRBD2 (5 bases each). The CDR3 is made up of 15 amino acids. Per germline, CDR1 SGHDT and CDR2 YYEEEE. V was clipped by 2 bases and J by 4 bases, with 16 bases between them.

This clonotype was counted many times. This rearrangement joins TRBV20-1 to TRBJ2-1, with D possibly TRBD2 on 5 matching bases. Per the germline V gene, CDR1 is DFQATT and CDR2 is SNEGSKA (reference sequence). The V end lost 3 bases, the J end lost 0 bases, and 9 bases lay between the germline ends. The CDR3 runs to 14 residues. CDR3 in DNA: TGCAGTGCTAGGAGCGGAAACTCCTACAATGAGCAGTTCTTC. As protein: CSARSGNSYNEQFF.

This clonotype came up many times. The V gene is TRBV28, the J gene TRBJ2-5; D is possibly TRBD1 (5 bases). The CDR3 covers 13 residues. Germline values: CDR1 MDHEN, CDR2 SYDVKM. Trimming stripped 10 bases from V and 0 bases from J, with 12 bases between. The DNA for the CDR3 is TGTGCCACCTGGACACAGTACCAAGAGACCCAGTACTTC. Translating gives CATWTQYQETQYF.

This chain connects TRBV28 to TRBJ2-4, with D hard to call. The CDR3 totals 18 residues. V was cut by 3 bases and J by 7 bases, with 25 bases left in between. Germline CDR1 is MDHEN and CDR2 is SYDVKM. The CDR3 sequence: CASSFTRKHPSAWNIQYF. The DNA of the CDR3 is TGTGCCAGCAGTTTTACCAGGAAGCACCCGAGCGCATGGAACATTCAGTACTTC.

This clonotype came up many times. The genes are TRBV28 and TRBJ2-5; possibly TRBD1 for D (7 bases). The CDR3 extends over 21 amino acids. V gave up 6 bases and J gave up 3 bases, with 35 bases separating them. Germline V CDR1 and CDR2: MDHEN, SYDVKM. In DNA form, the CDR3 reads TGTGCCAGCAGCTTTCCCCTACCCAGGGGGGCCTTTACTAATATCGAAGAGACCCAGTACTTC. Protein: CASSFPLPRGAFTNIEETQYF. The complete variable domain, with remaining parts taken from reference TRBV28 and TRBJ2-5, reads DVKVTQSSRYLVKRTGEKVFLECVQDMDHENMFWYRQDPGLGLRLIYFSYDVKMKEKGDIPEGYSVSREKKERFSLILESASTNQTSMYLCASSFPLPRGAFTNIEETQYFGPGTRLLVL.

The chain carries TRBV5-1 and TRBJ1-1; perhaps TRBD1 as D (5 bases). The CDR3 is made up of 14 amino acids. Germline CDR1 SGHRS, CDR2 YFSETQ. V was trimmed by 7 bases and J by 3 bases, leaving 16 bases between them. CDR3 in amino acids: CASREGLSHTEAFF. The DNA for the CDR3 is TGCGCCAGCCGCGAGGGACTCTCTCACACTGAAGCTTTCTTT.

Worth noting for this clonotype: A much more abundant neighbour one base away suggests this may be a read error. V is TRBV10-3 and J is TRBJ2-6; D may be TRBD1 (6 bases). CDR3 length equals 15 residues. The V end lost 5 bases, the J end lost 2 bases, and 10 bases lay between the germline ends. CDR1 is ENHRY, CDR2 SYGVKD, per germline. CDR3 in amino acids: CAISRQVAGANVLTF. The CDR3 DNA follows: TGTGCCATCAGTCGACAGGTAGCTGGGGCCAACGTCCTGACTTTC.

In this sample, this clonotype turned up many times. The rearrangement links TRBV20-1 to TRBJ2-4, with D perhaps TRBD2 (6 bases). Germline V gene lookup returns CDR1 DFQATT and CDR2 SNEGSKA (reference sequence). Trimming stripped 1 base from V and 0 bases from J, with 13 bases between. CDR3 length: 16 residues. CDR3 protein: CSARVRRGIAKNIQYF. Written as DNA, the CDR3 is TGCAGTGCTAGAGTTAGGCGGGGAATAGCCAAAAACATTCAGTACTTC.

Concerning this clonotype itself: At one boundary the junction diverges from the germline segment, which might be a read error. This chain connects TRBV20-1 to TRBJ2-1; 8 bases are a match to TRBD2. Per germline, CDR1 DFQATT and CDR2 SNEGSKA (reference sequence). The CDR3 sequence is 18 residues long. The CDR3 nucleotides read TGCTGTGCTAGGAGGTGGGCTAGCGGGCTTCCTTCCTACAATGAGCAGTTCTTC. Protein product: CCARRWASGLPSYNEQFF.

Many counts were recorded for this clonotype. V and J are TRBV29-1 and TRBJ1-2, with D maybe TRBD1 (5 bases). The germline V and J ends were trimmed by 3 bases and 2 bases, with 19 bases remaining between them. Germline CDR1 SQVTM, CDR2 ANQGSEA. This CDR3 contains 16 residues. The CDR3 spells CSVEGSLDTGNYGYTF. The CDR3 DNA reads TGCAGCGTTGAGGGGTCGTTGGACACCGGAAACTATGGCTACACCTTC.